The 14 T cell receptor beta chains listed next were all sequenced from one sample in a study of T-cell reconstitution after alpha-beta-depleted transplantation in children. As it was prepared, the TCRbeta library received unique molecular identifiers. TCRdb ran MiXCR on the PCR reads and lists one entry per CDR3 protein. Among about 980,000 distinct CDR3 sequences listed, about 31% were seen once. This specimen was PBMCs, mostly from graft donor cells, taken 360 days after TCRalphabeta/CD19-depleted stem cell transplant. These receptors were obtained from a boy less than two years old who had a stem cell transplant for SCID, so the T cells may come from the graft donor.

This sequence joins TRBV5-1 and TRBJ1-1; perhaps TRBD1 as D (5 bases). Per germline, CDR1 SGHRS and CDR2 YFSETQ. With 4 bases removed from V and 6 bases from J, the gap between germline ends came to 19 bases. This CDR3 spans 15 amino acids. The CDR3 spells CASSLSRTLRAEAFF. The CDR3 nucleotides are TGCGCCAGCAGCCTCTCTAGGACATTAAGGGCTGAAGCTTTCTTT. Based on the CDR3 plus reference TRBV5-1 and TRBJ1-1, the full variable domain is KAGVTQTPRYLIKTRGQQVTLSCSPISGHRSVSWYQQTPGQGLQFLFEYFSETQRNKGNFPGRFSGRQFSNSRSEMNVSTLELGDSALYLCASSLSRTLRAEAFFGQGTRLTVV.

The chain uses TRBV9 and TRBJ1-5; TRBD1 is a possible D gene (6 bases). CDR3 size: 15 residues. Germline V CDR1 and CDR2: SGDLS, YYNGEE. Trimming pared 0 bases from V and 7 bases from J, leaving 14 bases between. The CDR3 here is CASSVDGGSSQPQHF. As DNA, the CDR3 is TGTGCCAGCAGCGTAGATGGGGGCTCCAGCCAGCCCCAGCATTTT.

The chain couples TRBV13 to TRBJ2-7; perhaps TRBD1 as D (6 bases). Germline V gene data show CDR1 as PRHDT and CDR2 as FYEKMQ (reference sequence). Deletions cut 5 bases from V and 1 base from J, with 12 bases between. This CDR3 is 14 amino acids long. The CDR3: CASSTGQLSYEQYF. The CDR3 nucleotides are TGTGCCAGCAGCACCGGACAGCTATCCTACGAGCAGTACTTC.

The CDR3 reads CASSRRTGGVSNQPQHF. The CDR3 DNA follows: TGTGCCAGCTCACGACGGACAGGGGGCGTGAGCAATCAGCCCCAGCATTTT. The J gene is TRBJ1-5, the V gene TRBV18; 11 bases match TRBD1. CDR3 length: 17 residues. J gave up 1 base and V 4 bases, and 6 bases lay outside the gene matches. Per the germline V gene, CDR1 is KGHSH and CDR2 is LQKENI.

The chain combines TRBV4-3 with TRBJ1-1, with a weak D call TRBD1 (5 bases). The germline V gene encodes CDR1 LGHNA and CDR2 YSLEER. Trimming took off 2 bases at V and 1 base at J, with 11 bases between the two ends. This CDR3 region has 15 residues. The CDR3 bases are TGCGCCAGCAGCCAATACAGGAAACCGAACACTGAAGCTTTCTTT. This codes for CASSQYRKPNTEAFF.

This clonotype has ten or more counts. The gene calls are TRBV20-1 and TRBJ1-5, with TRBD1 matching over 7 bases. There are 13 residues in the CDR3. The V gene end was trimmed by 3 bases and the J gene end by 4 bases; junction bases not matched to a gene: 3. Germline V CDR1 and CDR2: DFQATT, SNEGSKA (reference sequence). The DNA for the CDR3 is TGCAGTGCTAGGGGGGACAGTAATCAGCCCCAGCATTTT. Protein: CSARGDSNQPQHF.

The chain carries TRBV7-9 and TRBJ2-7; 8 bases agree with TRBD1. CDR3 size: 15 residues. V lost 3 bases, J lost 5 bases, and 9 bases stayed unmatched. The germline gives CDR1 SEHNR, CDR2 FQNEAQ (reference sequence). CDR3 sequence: CASSFGQGAIDEQYF. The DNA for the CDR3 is TGTGCCAGCAGCTTTGGCCAGGGGGCTATCGACGAGCAGTACTTC.

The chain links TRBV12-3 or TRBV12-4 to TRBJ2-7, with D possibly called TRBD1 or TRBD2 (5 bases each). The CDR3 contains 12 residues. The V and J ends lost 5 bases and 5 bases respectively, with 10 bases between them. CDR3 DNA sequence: TGTGCCAGCAGTCGCCGGGGCAACGAGCAGTACTTC. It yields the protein CASSRRGNEQYF.

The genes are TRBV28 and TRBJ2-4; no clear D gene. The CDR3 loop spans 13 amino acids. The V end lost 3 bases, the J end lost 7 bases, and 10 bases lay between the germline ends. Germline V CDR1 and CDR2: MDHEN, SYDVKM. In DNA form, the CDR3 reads TGTGCCAGCAGTTTCGGCCCTCGGAACATTCAGTACTTC. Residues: CASSFGPRNIQYF.

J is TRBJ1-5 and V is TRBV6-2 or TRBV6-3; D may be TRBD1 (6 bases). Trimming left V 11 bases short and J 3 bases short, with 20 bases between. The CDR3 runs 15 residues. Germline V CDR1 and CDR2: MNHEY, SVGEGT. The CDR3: CAAGGGGGTNQPQHF. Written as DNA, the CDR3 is TGTGCCGCCGGGGGTGGAGGGGGGACCAATCAGCCCCAGCATTTT.

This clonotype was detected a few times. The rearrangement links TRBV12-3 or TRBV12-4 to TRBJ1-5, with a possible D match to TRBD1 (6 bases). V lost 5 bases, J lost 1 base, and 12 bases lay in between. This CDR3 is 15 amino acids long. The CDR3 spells CASSTRTASNQPQHF. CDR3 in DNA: TGTGCCAGCAGTACCCGGACAGCCAGCAATCAGCCCCAGCATTTT.

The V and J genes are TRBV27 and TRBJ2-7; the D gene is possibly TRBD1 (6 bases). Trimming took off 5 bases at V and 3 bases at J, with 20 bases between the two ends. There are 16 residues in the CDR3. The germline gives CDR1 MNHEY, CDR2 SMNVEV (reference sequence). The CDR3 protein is CASSLTADSFYYEQYF. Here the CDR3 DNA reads TGTGCCAGCAGTCTAACCGCGGACAGTTTCTACTACGAGCAGTACTTC.

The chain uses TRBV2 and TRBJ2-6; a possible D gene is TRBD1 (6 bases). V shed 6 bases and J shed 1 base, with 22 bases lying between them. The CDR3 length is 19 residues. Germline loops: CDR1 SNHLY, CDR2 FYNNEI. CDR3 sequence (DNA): TGTGCCAGCAGCCCCAGACAGGCCCGTCCCTCTTCTGGGGCCAACGTCCTGACTTTC. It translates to CASSPRQARPSSGANVLTF.

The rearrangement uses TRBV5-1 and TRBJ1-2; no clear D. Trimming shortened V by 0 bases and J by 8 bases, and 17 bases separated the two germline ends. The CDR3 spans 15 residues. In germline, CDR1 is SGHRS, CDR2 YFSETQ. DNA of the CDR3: TGCGCCAGCAGCTTGGCCGTCGGAGGTTCGGACGGCTACACCTTC. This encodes CASSLAVGGSDGYTF.